The source of this TCR beta chain is a study of technical replicates of blood from a few donors. The CDR3 has 14 residues. The germline V gene has CDR1 SGHNT and CDR2 YENEEA. V lost 1 base and J lost 8; bases outside the gene matches: 7. Clones were sequenced by immunoSEQ multiplex PCR, and TCRdb holds only the in-frame ones, with some missing. Of about 80,000 clones listed, more than 85% were seen once; the top ten hold 0.39%. This chain joins TRBV11-3 and TRBJ1-2; 7 bases fit TRBD1. The sequence was collected from a human donor in good health. Sequencing was performed on T cells isolated from PBMCs. CDR3 nucleotide sequence: TGTGCCAGCAGCTTAGGACAGGGCAACCTCGGCTACACCTTC. Translated: CASSLGQGNLGYTF. The full variable domain, with the rest looked up from reference TRBV11-3 and TRBJ1-2, is EAGVVQSPRYKIIEKKQPVAFWCNPISGHNTLYWYLQNLGQGPELLIRYENEEAVDDSQLPKDRFSAERLKGVDSTLKIQPAELGDSAVYLCASSLGQGNLGYTFGSGTRLTVV.